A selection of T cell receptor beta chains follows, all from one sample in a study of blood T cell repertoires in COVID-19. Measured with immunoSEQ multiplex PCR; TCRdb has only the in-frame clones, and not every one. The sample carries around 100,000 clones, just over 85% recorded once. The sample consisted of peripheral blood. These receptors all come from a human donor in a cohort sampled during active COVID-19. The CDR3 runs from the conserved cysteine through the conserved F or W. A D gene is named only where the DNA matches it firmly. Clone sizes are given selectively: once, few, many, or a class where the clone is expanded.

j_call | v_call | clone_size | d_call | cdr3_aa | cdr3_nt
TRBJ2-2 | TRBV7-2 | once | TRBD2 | CASSSSRLAGGTGELFF | TGTGCCAGCAGCTCCTCGAGGCTAGCGGGAGGGACCGGGGAGCTGTTTTTT
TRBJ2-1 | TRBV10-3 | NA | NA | CAISAITSFTKTQFF | TGTGCCATCAGTGCCATTACTAGCTTTACAAAAACCCAGTTCTTC
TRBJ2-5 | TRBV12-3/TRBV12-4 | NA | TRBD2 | CASRRTSQETQYF | TGTGCCAGCAGGAGGACTAGTCAGGAGACCCAGTACTTC
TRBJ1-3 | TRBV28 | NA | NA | CASSFGSGNTIYF | TGTGCCAGCAGTTTCGGGTCTGGAAACACCATATATTTT
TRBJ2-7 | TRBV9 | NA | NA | CASSGGSSYEQYF | TGTGCCAGCAGCGGGGGCAGCTCCTACGAGCAGTACTTC
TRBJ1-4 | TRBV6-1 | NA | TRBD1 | CASSENNRDRMFF | TGTGCCAGCAGTGAGAATAACCGGGACAGAATGTTTTTT
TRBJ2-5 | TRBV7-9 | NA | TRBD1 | CASSFRTGQETQYF | TGTGCCAGCAGCTTTAGGACAGGGCAAGAGACCCAGTACTTC
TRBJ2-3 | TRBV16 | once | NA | CASSRLVGLTDTQYF | TGTGCCAGCAGCCGCCTCGTGGGCCTCACAGATACGCAGTATTTT
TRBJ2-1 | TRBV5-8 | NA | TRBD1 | CASRNTGGIYNEQFF | TGTGCCAGCAGAAACACAGGGGGCATCTACAATGAGCAGTTCTTC
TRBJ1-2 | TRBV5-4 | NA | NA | CASSPPTGEANYGYTF | TGTGCCAGCAGCCCCCCTACGGGGGAGGCTAACTATGGCTACACCTTC
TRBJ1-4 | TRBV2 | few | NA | CASSLGGANNEKLFF | TGTGCCAGCAGCCTAGGGGGGGCTAATAATGAAAAACTGTTTTTT
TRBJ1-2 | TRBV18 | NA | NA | CASSPTGSNYGYTF | TGTGCCAGCTCACCCACAGGGTCTAACTATGGCTACACCTTC
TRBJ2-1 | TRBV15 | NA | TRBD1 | CATSRWRLDRGSPSAYNEQFF | TGTGCCACCAGCAGATGGAGATTGGACAGGGGGTCTCCGAGCGCCTACAATGAGCAGTTCTTC
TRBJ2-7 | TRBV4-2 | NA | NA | CASSQVAASRGEQYF | TGTGCCAGCAGCCAAGTTGCGGCTAGCAGGGGCGAGCAGTACTTC
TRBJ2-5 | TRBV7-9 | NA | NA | CASSLLVNLLETQYF | TGTGCCAGCAGCTTGTTAGTTAACCTCCTAGAGACCCAGTACTTC
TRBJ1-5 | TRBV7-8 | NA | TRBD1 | CASSLLDRVSNQPQHF | TGTGCCAGCAGCTTACTCGACAGGGTGAGCAATCAGCCCCAGCATTTT
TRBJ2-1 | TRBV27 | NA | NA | CASSMRDSSYNEQFF | TGTGCCAGCAGTATGCGGGACAGCTCCTACAATGAGCAGTTCTTC
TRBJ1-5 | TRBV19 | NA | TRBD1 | CASSIQGAGQPQHF | TGTGCCAGTAGTATACAGGGGGCAGGTCAGCCCCAGCATTTT
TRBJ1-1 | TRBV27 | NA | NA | CASSLQANTEAFF | TGTGCCAGCAGTTTACAGGCTAACACTGAAGCTTTCTTT
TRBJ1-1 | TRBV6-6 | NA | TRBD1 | CATAPLGGFEAFF | TGTGCCACCGCACCTCTAGGGGGCTTTGAAGCTTTCTTT
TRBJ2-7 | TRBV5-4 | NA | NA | CASSLSGGYEQYF | TGTGCCAGCAGCCTCTCCGGAGGATACGAGCAGTACTTC
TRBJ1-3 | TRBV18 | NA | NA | CASSPRTTRSGNTIYF | TGTGCCAGCTCACCCCGGACAACACGCTCTGGAAACACCATATATTTT
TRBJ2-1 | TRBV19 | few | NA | CASSIGSLGQFF | TGTGCCAGTAGTATCGGGTCCCTGGGGCAGTTCTTC
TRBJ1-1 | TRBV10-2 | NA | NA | CASRVGDTEAFF | TGCGCCAGCAGAGTCGGGGACACTGAAGCTTTCTTT
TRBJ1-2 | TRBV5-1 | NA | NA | CASSLGQGAGYTF | TGCGCCAGCAGCTTAGGGCAGGGCGCGGGCTACACCTTC
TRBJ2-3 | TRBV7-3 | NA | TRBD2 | CASRLAGGGDTQYF | TGTGCCAGCAGACTAGCGGGGGGTGGAGATACGCAGTATTTT
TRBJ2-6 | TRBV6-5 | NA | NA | CASRRTSGANVLTF | TGTGCCAGCAGGCGCACCTCTGGGGCCAACGTCCTGACTTTC
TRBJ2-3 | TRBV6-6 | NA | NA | CASRTESTDTQYF | TGTGCCAGCAGGACAGAATCCACAGATACGCAGTATTTT
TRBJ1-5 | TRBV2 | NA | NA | CASSGVGGNQPQHF | TGTGCCAGCAGTGGGGTAGGGGGAAATCAGCCCCAGCATTTT
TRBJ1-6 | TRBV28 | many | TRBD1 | CASSNSGTGGSSPLHF | TGTGCCAGCAGTAACTCCGGGACAGGCGGTAGTTCACCCCTCCACTTT
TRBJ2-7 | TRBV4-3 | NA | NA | CASSQARTQGHWQYF | TGCGCCAGCAGCCAAGCAAGGACCCAGGGGCATTGGCAGTACTTC
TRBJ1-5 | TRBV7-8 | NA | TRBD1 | CASSLRDSIGSNQPQHF | TGTGCCAGCAGTCTTCGGGACAGTATTGGGAGCAATCAGCCCCAGCATTTT
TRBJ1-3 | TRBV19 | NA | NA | CASSDTLTGNTIYF | TGTGCCAGTAGTGACACCTTAACTGGAAACACCATATATTTT
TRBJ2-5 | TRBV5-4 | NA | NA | CASSLDRAQVQTQYF | TGTGCCAGCAGCTTGGACAGGGCCCAGGTTCAGACCCAGTACTTC
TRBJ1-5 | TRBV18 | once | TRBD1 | CASSQGQGPQPQHF | TGTGCCAGCTCACAGGGACAGGGACCTCAGCCCCAGCATTTT
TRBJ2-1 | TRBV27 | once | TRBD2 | CASSADLGLGFGEQFF | TGTGCCAGCAGTGCCGATCTAGGACTAGGGTTTGGTGAGCAGTTCTTC
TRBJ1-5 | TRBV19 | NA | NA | CASSGGGANNQPQHF | TGTGCCAGTAGTGGAGGAGGGGCCAACAATCAGCCCCAGCATTTT
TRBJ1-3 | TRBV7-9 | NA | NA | CASSLPGGRSGNTIYF | TGTGCCAGCAGCTTACCTGGCGGAAGGTCTGGAAACACCATATATTTT
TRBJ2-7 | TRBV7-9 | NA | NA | CASSLEVTPSYEQYF | TGTGCCAGCAGCTTAGAAGTGACTCCCTCCTACGAGCAGTACTTC
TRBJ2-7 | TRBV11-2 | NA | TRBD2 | CASSYRGETYEQYF | TGTGCCAGCAGCTATCGGGGGGAAACCTACGAGCAGTACTTC
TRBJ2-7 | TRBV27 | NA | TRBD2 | CASSFAAGRSYEQYF | TGTGCCAGCAGTTTTGCAGCGGGACGGTCCTACGAGCAGTACTTC
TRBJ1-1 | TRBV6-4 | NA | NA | CASSPGRSGTEAFF | TGTGCCAGCAGTCCTGGGAGAAGTGGAACTGAAGCTTTCTTT
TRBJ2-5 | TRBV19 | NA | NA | CASSIGASATQETQYF | TGTGCCAGTAGTATAGGGGCTAGCGCCACCCAAGAGACCCAGTACTTC
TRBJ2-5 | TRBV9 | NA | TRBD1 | CASSGKDRGRQETQYF | TGTGCCAGCAGCGGGAAAGACAGGGGGAGGCAAGAGACCCAGTACTTC
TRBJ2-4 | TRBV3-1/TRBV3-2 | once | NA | CASSHQGGDIQYF | TGTGCCAGCAGCCACCAGGGGGGAGACATTCAGTACTTC
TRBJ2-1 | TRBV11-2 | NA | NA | CASSPLSWPYLNEQFF | TGTGCCAGCAGCCCACTAAGCTGGCCCTATCTCAATGAGCAGTTCTTC
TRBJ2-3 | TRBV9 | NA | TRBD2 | CASSLSGEISSTDTQYF | TGTGCCAGCAGTTTGAGCGGGGAGATCTCTAGCACAGATACGCAGTATTTT
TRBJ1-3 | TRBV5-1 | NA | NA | CASSLEGSSSGNTIYF | TGCGCCAGCAGCTTGGAGGGGTCCTCCTCTGGAAACACCATATATTTT
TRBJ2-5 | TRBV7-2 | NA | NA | CASSFRTGKETQYF | TGTGCCAGCAGCTTCCGGACTGGCAAAGAGACCCAGTACTTC
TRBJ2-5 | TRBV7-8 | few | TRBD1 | CASSRDRGRETQYF | TGTGCCAGCAGCCGAGACAGGGGACGGGAGACCCAGTACTTC
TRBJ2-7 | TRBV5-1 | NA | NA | CASSFTQGSAYEQYF | TGCGCCAGCAGCTTTACCCAGGGATCGGCCTACGAGCAGTACTTC
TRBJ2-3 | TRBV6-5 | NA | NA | CASRKGLSTDTQYF | TGTGCCAGCAGAAAAGGACTAAGCACAGATACGCAGTATTTT
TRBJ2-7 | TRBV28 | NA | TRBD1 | CASSFQGVYEQYF | TGTGCCAGCAGTTTTCAGGGGGTCTACGAGCAGTACTTC
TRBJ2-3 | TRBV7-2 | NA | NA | CASSMYHGDTQYF | TGTGCCAGCAGCATGTATCACGGAGATACGCAGTATTTT